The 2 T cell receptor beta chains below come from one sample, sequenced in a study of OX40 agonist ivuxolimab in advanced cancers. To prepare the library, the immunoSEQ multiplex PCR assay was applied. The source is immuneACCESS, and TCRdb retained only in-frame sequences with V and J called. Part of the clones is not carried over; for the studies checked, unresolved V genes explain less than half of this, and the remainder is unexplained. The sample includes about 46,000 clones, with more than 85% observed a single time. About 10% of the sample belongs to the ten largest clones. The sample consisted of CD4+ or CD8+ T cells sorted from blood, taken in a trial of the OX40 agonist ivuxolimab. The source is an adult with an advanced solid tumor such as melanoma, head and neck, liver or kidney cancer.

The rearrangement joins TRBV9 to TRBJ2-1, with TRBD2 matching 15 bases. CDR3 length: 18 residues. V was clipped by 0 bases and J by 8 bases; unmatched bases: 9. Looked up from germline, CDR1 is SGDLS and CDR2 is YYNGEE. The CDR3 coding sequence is TGTGCCAGCAGCGTAGCTGGGACTAGCGGGAGGTCACTCCATGAGCAGTTCTTC. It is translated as CASSVAGTSGRSLHEQFF. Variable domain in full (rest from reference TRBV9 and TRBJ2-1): DSGVTQTPKHLITATGQRVTLRCSPRSGDLSVYWYQQSLDQGLQFLIQYYNGEERAKGNILERFSAQQFPDLHSELNLSSLELGDSALYFCASSVAGTSGRSLHEQFFGPGTRLTVL.

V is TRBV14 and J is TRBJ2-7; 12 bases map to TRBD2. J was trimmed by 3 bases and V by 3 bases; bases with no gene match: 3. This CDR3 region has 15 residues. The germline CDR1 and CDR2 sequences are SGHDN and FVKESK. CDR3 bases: TGTGCCAGCAGCCACCGACTAGCGGGGGTCTACGAGCAGTACTTC. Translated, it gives CASSHRLAGVYEQYF.